This T cell receptor beta chain was recorded in a study of T cells after yellow fever vaccination. This clonotype has more than one count but fewer than ten. TCRdb called the 5' RACE reads again in MiXCR, with one record for every CDR3 protein. The sample comprises about 580,000 distinct CDR3 sequences, less than 20% of which are singletons, and roughly 17% rests with the top ten. Trimming left V 1 base short and J 7 bases short, with 14 bases between. The V gene's germline CDR1 is SGHVS and CDR2 FNYEAQ. The CDR3 extends over 16 amino acids. This rearrangement joins TRBV7-6 to TRBJ1-6; D unresolved. The receptor's source is a man younger than 30 who received the YFV17D yellow fever vaccine. The sample in question was PBMCs, obtained 5 to 6 days after the first yellow fever vaccination. The CDR3 nucleotides read TGTGCCAGCAGCTTAGGGTCCGGAGACGAGAATTCACCCCTCCACTTT. Encoded protein: CASSLGSGDENSPLHF.